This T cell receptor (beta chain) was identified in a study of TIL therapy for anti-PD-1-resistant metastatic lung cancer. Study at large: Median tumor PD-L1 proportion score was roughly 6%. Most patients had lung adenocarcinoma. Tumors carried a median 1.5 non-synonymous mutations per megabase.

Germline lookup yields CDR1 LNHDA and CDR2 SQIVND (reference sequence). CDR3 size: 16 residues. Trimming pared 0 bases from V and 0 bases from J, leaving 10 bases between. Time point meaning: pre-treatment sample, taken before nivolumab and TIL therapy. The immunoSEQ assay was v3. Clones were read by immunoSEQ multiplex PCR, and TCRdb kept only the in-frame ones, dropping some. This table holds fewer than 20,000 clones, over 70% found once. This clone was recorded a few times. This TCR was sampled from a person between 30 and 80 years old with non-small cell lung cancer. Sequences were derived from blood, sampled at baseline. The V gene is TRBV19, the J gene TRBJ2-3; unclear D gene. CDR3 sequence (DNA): TGTGCCAGTAGTATAGATGCGGCGGACAGCACAGATACGCAGTATTTT. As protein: CASSIDAADSTDTQYF.